These 17 T cell receptor beta chains were all obtained from the same sample, sequenced in a study of T-cell reconstitution after alpha-beta-depleted transplantation in children. Preparing the TCRbeta library involved the use of unique molecular identifiers. One entry per CDR3 protein, called by TCRdb with MiXCR from the PCR reads. The data hold about 240,000 distinct CDR3 sequences, with around 12% observed a single time. The input for sequencing was PBMCs from the stem cell graft donor, taken from the stem cell graft. The receptors stem from a human donor who donated a stem cell graft to a child with acute lymphoblastic leukemia.

The chain joins TRBV11-2 to TRBJ1-6, with D hard to call. The CDR3 is 15 amino acids. Germline CDR1 is SGHAT and CDR2 is FQNNGV. Trimming removed 0 bases from V and 7 bases from J, with 10 bases in between. In nucleotides, the CDR3 is TGTGCCAGCAGCTTAGACGGGCTTGGCAATTCACCCCTCCACTTT. This sequence encodes CASSLDGLGNSPLHF. Supplemented by reference TRBV11-2 and TRBJ1-6, the full variable domain reads EAGVAQSPRYKIIEKRQSVAFWCNPISGHATLYWYQQILGQGPKLLIQFQNNGVVDDSQLPKDRFSAERLKGVDSTLKIQPAKLEDSAVYLCASSLDGLGNSPLHFGNGTRLTVT.

The rearrangement links TRBV14 to TRBJ2-1; D is uncertain. Germline lookup yields CDR1 SGHDN and CDR2 FVKESK. V lost 1 base, J lost 4 bases, and 11 bases lay in between. This CDR3 is built from 15 residues. The CDR3 nucleotides are TGTGCCAGCAGCCAAGCAGGACGAGGATACAATGAGCAGTTCTTC. Translation gives CASSQAGRGYNEQFF.

This clonotype was counted many times. The rearrangement links TRBV20-1 to TRBJ2-7, with TRBD2 matching 7 bases. Per the germline V gene, CDR1 is DFQATT and CDR2 is SNEGSKA (reference sequence). The J segment lost 3 bases and the V segment lost 3 bases, leaving 2 bases of the junction unmatched. The length of the CDR3 is 12 residues. CDR3 coding DNA: TGCAGTGCTAGCGGGAGGAACTACGAGCAGTACTTC. It is translated as CSASGRNYEQYF.

This clonotype has ten or more counts. The CDR3 region is CASSLVLSDIQYF. The CDR3 nucleotides are TGCGCCAGCAGCTTGGTGCTGAGCGACATTCAGTACTTC. V is TRBV5-1 and J is TRBJ2-4; D ambiguous. Germline CDR1 and CDR2: SGHRS and YFSETQ. Trimming pared 0 bases from V and 8 bases from J, leaving 9 bases between. The CDR3 totals 13 residues.

This clonotype has at least ten counts. V is TRBV7-9 and J is TRBJ2-1; 9 bases align to TRBD2. Germline V gives CDR1 SEHNR, CDR2 FQNEAQ (reference sequence). There are 16 residues in the CDR3. Losses at the gene ends were 1 base for V and 6 bases for J; bases not matched to a gene: 7. CDR3 amino acids: CASSLVAGAGVNEQFF. The CDR3 DNA sequence: TGTGCCAGCAGCTTAGTAGCGGGAGCCGGCGTCAATGAGCAGTTCTTC.

This clonotype was recorded at least ten times. The chain is built from TRBV6-5 and TRBJ2-6; 11 bases line up with TRBD1. V shed 4 bases and J 3 bases; nucleotides not matched to a gene: 8. The germline CDR1 and CDR2 sequences are MNHEY and SVGAGI. The CDR3 is made up of 18 amino acids. The CDR3 loop reads CASSSGQGANFGANVLTF. DNA for the CDR3: TGTGCCAGCAGTTCCGGACAGGGGGCAAATTTTGGGGCCAACGTCCTGACTTTC.

This clonotype appeared many times. V usage is TRBV6-2 or TRBV6-3 and J usage is TRBJ2-4; the D is unclear. The germline V gene has CDR1 MNHEY and CDR2 SVGEGT. The CDR3 has 11 residues. Trimming removed 6 bases at V and 3 bases at J, with 3 bases between. Here the CDR3 DNA reads TGTGCCAGCAGCTTCAAAAACATTCAGTACTTC. Its protein product is CASSFKNIQYF.

In this sample, this clonotype turned up a few times. The chain uses TRBV7-7 and TRBJ1-1; perhaps TRBD1 as D (6 bases). V lost 5 bases and J 0 bases, leaving 10 bases between the germline ends. Germline lookup yields CDR1 SSHAT and CDR2 FNYEAQ (reference sequence). CDR3 length: 14 amino acids. This chain's CDR3 is CASSLGALNTEAFF. In DNA form, the CDR3 reads TGTGCCAGCAGCCTGGGGGCACTGAACACTGAAGCTTTCTTT.

At least ten counts were recorded for this clonotype. This chain links TRBV10-3 with TRBJ2-5, with TRBD2 matching 8 bases. Unmatched junction bases numbered 5, after V lost 6 bases and J lost 2 bases. The CDR3 spans 14 residues. Per the germline V gene, CDR1 is ENHRY and CDR2 is SYGVKD. CDR3 residues: CAISRSGEQETQYF. CDR3 sequence (DNA): TGTGCCATCAGCCGTAGCGGGGAACAAGAGACCCAGTACTTC.

This clonotype was seen only a few times. The chain couples TRBV19 to TRBJ2-7, with 7 bases matching TRBD1. The CDR3 contains 14 residues. Per the germline V gene, CDR1 is LNHDA and CDR2 is SQIVND (reference sequence). Trimming at V came to 5 bases and at J to 6 bases, leaving 10 bases not matched to a gene. As DNA, the CDR3 is TGTGCCAGTAGTGTGGTCAGGACAGGAGGCGAGCAGTACTTC. Its protein is CASSVVRTGGEQYF.

This clonotype came up many times. The genes are TRBV7-8 and TRBJ1-1; no definite D call. The ends were cut back, 10 bases at V and 5 bases at J, with 11 bases in the middle. In germline, CDR1 is SGHVS, CDR2 FQNEAQ. CDR3 length: 11 amino acids. This CDR3 reads CAILRGTEAFF. DNA of the CDR3: TGTGCCATCCTCAGAGGAACTGAAGCTTTCTTT.

This clonotype has ten or more counts. The CDR3 nucleotides read TGTGCCAGCAGCCATCAGGGGGCCACTGAAGCTTTCTTT. Translation: CASSHQGATEAFF. The rearrangement uses TRBV9 and TRBJ1-1; TRBD1 agrees at 8 bases. The V segment lost 4 bases and the J segment 4 bases; nucleotides outside the gene matches: 3. Germline V gene sequence: CDR1 SGDLS, CDR2 YYNGEE. The CDR3 loop spans 13 amino acids.

The sample holds many counts of this clonotype. The genes are TRBV20-1 and TRBJ2-5, with no clear D. CDR1 is DFQATT, CDR2 SNEGSKA, per germline (reference sequence). V lost 7 bases, J lost 2 bases, and 11 bases lay in between. The CDR3 consists of 12 residues. CDR3 bases: TGCAGTGTTGACGCTACACAAGAGACCCAGTACTTC. This codes for CSVDATQETQYF.

This clonotype has a count of ten or more. CDR3 sequence reads: CASSLAGTGNSPLHF. The DNA for the CDR3 is TGTGCCAGCAGTTTAGCCGGGACAGGGAATTCACCCCTCCACTTT. This sequence joins TRBV12-3 or TRBV12-4 and TRBJ1-6, with 9 positions matching TRBD1. Trimming cost V 0 bases and J 7 bases; bases outside gene matches: 1. There are 15 residues in the CDR3.

By sample fraction, this clonotype is medium-sized. The chain joins TRBV3-1 to TRBJ2-3; 8 nucleotides agree with TRBD2. The CDR3 totals 16 residues. J was trimmed by 6 bases and V by 4 bases; bases with no gene match: 12. Germline values: CDR1 LGHDT, CDR2 YNNKEL (reference sequence). The CDR3 DNA is TGTGCCAGCAGCCTAAGCCCCCCGGGGGGGCGGGATACGCAGTATTTT. Translation: CASSLSPPGGRDTQYF.

This clonotype came up many times. The chain employs TRBV20-1 and TRBJ2-1, with D uncertain. V lost 4 bases and J 9 bases, leaving 4 bases between the germline ends. The CDR3 sequence is 9 residues long. Germline V gives CDR1 DFQATT, CDR2 SNEGSKA (reference sequence). The CDR3 nucleotides are TGCAGTGCTACTCGTGAGCAGTTCTTC. Translating it yields CSATREQFF.

Points on this clonotype: Since a much larger clone is just one base distant, this may be a read error. The chain joins TRBV27 to TRBJ1-1; possible D gene TRBD1, 5 bases. Trimming stripped 2 bases from V and 10 bases from J, with 23 bases between. This CDR3 is 16 amino acids long. The germline gives CDR1 MNHEY, CDR2 SMNVEV (reference sequence). The CDR3 DNA reads as TGTGCCAGCAGTTTAGGGGGGAGACCCTACTTCGCGGGAGCTTTCTTT. It translates to CASSLGGRPYFAGAFF.